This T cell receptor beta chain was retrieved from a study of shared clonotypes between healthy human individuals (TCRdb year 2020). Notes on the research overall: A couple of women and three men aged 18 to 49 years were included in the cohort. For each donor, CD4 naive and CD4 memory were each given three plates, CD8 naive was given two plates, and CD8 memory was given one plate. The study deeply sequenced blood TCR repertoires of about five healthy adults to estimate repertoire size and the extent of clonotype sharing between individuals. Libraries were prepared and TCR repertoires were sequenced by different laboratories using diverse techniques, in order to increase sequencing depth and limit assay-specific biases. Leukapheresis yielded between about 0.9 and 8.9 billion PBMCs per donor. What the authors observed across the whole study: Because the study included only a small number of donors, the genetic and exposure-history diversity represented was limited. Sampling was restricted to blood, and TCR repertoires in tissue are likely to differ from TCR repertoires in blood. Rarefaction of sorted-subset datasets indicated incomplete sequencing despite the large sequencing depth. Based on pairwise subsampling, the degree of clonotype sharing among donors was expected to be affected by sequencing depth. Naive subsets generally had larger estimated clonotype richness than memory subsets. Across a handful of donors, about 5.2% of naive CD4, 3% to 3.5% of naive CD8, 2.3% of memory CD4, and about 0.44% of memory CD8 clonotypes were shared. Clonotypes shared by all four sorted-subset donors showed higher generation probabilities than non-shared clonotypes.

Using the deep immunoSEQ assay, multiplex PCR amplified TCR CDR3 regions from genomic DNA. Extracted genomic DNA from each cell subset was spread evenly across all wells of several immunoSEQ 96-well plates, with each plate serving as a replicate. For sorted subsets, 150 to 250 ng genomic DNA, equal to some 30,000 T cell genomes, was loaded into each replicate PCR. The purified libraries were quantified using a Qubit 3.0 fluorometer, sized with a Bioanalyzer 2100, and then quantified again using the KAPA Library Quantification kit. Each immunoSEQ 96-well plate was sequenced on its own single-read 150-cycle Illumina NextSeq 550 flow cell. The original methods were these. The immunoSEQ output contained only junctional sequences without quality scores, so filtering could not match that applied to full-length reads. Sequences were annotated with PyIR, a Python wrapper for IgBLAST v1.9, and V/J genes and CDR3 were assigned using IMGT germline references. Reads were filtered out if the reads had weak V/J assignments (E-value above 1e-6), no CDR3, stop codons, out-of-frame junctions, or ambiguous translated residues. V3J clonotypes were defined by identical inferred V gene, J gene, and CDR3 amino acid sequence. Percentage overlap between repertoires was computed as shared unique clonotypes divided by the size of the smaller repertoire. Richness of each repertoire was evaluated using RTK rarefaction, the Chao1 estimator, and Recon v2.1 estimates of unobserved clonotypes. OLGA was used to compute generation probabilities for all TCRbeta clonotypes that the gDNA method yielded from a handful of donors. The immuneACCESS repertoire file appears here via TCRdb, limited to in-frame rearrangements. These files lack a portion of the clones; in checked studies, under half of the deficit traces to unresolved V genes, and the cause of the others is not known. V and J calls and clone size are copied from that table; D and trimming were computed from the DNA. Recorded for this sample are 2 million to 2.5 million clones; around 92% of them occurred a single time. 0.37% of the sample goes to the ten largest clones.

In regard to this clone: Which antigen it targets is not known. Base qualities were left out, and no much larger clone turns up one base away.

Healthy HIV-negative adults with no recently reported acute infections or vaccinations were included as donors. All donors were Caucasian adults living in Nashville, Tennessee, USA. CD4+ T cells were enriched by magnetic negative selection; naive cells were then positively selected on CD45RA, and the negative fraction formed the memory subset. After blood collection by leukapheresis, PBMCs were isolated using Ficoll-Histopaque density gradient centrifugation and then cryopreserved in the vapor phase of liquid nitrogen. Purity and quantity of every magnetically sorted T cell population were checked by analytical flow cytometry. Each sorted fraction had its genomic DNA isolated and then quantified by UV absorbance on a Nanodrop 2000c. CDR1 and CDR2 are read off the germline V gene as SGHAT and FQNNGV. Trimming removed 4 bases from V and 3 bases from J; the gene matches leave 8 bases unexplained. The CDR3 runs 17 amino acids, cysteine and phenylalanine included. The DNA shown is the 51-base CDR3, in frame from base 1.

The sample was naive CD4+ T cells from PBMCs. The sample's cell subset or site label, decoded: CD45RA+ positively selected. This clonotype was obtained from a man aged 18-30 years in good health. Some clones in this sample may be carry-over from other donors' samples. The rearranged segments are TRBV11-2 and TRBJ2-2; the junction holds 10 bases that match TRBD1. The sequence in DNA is TGTGCCAGCAGCTCCATCCGGGACAGGGGTTACACCGGGGAGCTGTTTTTT. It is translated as CASSSIRDRGYTGELFF.